The 13 T cell receptor beta chains below all came from one sample that was sequenced in a study of CD8 T cells in ankylosing spondylitis. Study-wide points: A TCR beta motif of eight highly homologous variants appeared characteristic of ankylosing spondylitis blood.

Antigens of these TCRs are unknown. TCRdb recomputed calls from the 5' RACE reads with MiXCR, one row per CDR3 protein. Here the sample spans a few hundred thousand distinct CDR3 sequences, less than 9.5% being singletons. Sequencing input: blood, either unsorted or a sorted T cell fraction (not recorded which). These receptors all stem from a male donor with ankylosing spondylitis.

The rearrangement joins TRBV20-1 to TRBJ2-1; D perhaps matches TRBD1 (6 bases). The CDR3 runs to 13 residues. Between the trimmed V and J ends, which lost 3 bases and 6 bases, there was a span of 12 bases. Germline CDR1 reads DFQATT; CDR2 reads SNEGSKA (reference sequence). In DNA, the CDR3 is TGCAGTGCTAGCCGACAGGTGGGCAATGAGCAGTTCTTC. Translated, it gives CSASRQVGNEQFF.

This clonotype was detected ten times or more. The chain recombines TRBV12-3 or TRBV12-4 with TRBJ2-3, with D uncertain. Trimming took 1 base from V and 6 from J, leaving 8 bases between them. The length of the CDR3 is 13 residues. CDR3 in amino acids: CASSLGLMDTQYF. The CDR3 bases are TGTGCCAGCAGTTTAGGGTTGATGGATACGCAGTATTTT.

There are a few counts of this clonotype. The CDR3 sequence: CASSQTSGANTGELFF. In DNA form, the CDR3 reads TGTGCCAGCAGCCAGACTTCCGGGGCAAACACCGGGGAGCTGTTTTTT. V is TRBV3-1 and J is TRBJ2-2; possibly TRBD1 or TRBD2 for D (5 bases each). The CDR3 runs to 16 residues. Trimming stripped 3 bases from V and 2 bases from J, with 13 bases between. Looked up from germline, CDR1 is LGHDT and CDR2 is YNNKEL (reference sequence).

The chain has TRBV5-1 and TRBJ2-3, with D possibly being TRBD2 (6 bases). The CDR3 is 12 amino acids. Germline loops: CDR1 SGHRS, CDR2 YFSETQ. The V end lost 3 bases, the J end lost 12 bases, and 14 bases lay between the germline ends. The CDR3 loop is CASSSTSRKQYF. CDR3 bases: TGCGCCAGCAGCTCCACTAGCCGGAAACAGTATTTT.

This clonotype turned up a few times. The rearrangement uses TRBV14 and TRBJ1-4, with a tentative D call TRBD1 (6 bases). V dropped 1 base and J dropped 12 bases, with 12 bases sitting between them. The CDR3 length is 13 residues. Per germline, CDR1 SGHDN and CDR2 FVKESK. This CDR3 is CASSQVGGAQLFF. The CDR3 DNA sequence: TGTGCCAGCAGCCAAGTCGGGGGGGCCCAACTGTTTTTT.

This clonotype was observed a few times. The V and J genes are TRBV13 and TRBJ2-7, with 12 positions matching TRBD2. V shed 4 bases and J 4 bases; nucleotides not matched to a gene: 5. Germline-derived CDR1 and CDR2 are PRHDT and FYEKMQ (reference sequence). The CDR3 has 15 residues. The CDR3: CASSSLAGGRYEQYF. The CDR3 DNA reads TGTGCCAGCAGCTCTCTAGCGGGAGGGAGGTACGAGCAGTACTTC.

This clonotype appeared many times. The chain recombines TRBV15 with TRBJ2-7; 7 positions agree with TRBD2. Germline assignment: CDR1 LNHNV and CDR2 YYDKDF (reference sequence). V lost 0 bases and J lost 3; bases outside the gene matches: 5. The CDR3 covers 15 residues. CDR3 amino acids: CATSRDASGYYEQYF. CDR3 in DNA: TGTGCCACCAGCAGAGATGCTAGCGGCTACTACGAGCAGTACTTC.

The chain couples TRBV5-1 to TRBJ1-1; possibly TRBD1 for D (6 bases). The germline V gene encodes CDR1 SGHRS and CDR2 YFSETQ. The V end was cut by 5 bases, the J end by 5 bases, with 22 bases between. The length of the CDR3 is 16 residues. The CDR3 sequence is CASRTGGGGRGTEAFF. In DNA, the CDR3 is TGCGCCAGCAGAACTGGGGGCGGGGGGCGAGGAACTGAAGCTTTCTTT.

The chain combines TRBV27 with TRBJ1-4; the D gene is possibly TRBD1 (6 bases). The CDR3 is 15 amino acids. Trimming removed 3 bases from V and 4 bases from J, with 12 bases in between. CDR1 is MNHEY and CDR2 is SMNVEV in the germline V gene (reference sequence). For the CDR3, the DNA is TGTGCCAGCAGTTTCCTGGGACACCATAATGAAAAACTGTTTTTT. This translates into CASSFLGHHNEKLFF.

This clonotype was seen many times. The chain links TRBV24-1 to TRBJ2-3, with 7 bases identical to TRBD2. CDR3 length: 16 amino acids. The V gene's germline CDR1 is KGHDR and CDR2 SFDVKD. V lost 1 base, J lost 0 bases, and 3 bases stayed unmatched. The CDR3 DNA is TGTGCCACCAGTGATTTCCGTAGCGGGAGCACAGATACGCAGTATTTT. Residues: CATSDFRSGSTDTQYF.

This clonotype was found a few times. The chain links TRBV12-3 or TRBV12-4 to TRBJ2-7; TRBD1 agrees at 11 bases. V trimming: 2 bases; J trimming: 1 base; junction bases outside the gene matches: 10. CDR3 length equals 18 residues. Here the CDR3 DNA reads TGTGCCAGCAGTTTATTGAGGGCCCGGGACAGGGGGTCCTACGAGCAGTACTTC. It translates to CASSLLRARDRGSYEQYF.

CDR3 residues: CSARDRAGLGEKLFF. The CDR3 region has the DNA TGCAGTGCTAGAGATCGGGCAGGCCTAGGGGAAAAACTGTTTTTT. The chain is built from TRBV20-1 and TRBJ1-4; no definite D call. V lost 0 bases, J lost 8 bases, and 16 bases lay in between. The CDR3 consists of 15 residues. Germline V gene sequence: CDR1 DFQATT, CDR2 SNEGSKA (reference sequence).

This clonotype has a count of ten or more. Compared with germline, one end of the junction differs, possibly owing to a read error. The J gene is TRBJ2-2, the V gene TRBV7-7; no definite D call. Germline values: CDR1 SSHAT, CDR2 FNYEAQ (reference sequence). This CDR3 comprises 13 residues. The chain's CDR3 is CASSLDRTGELFF. The DNA of the CDR3 is TGTGCTAGCAGCTTAGATCGTACCGGGGAGCTGTTTTTT. Looking up the rest from reference TRBV7-7 and TRBJ2-2 gives the full variable domain: GAGVSQSPRYKVTKRGQDVTLRCDPISSHATLYWYQQALGQGPEFLTYFNYEAQPDKSGLPSDRFSAERPEGSISTLTIQRTEQRDSAMYRCASSLDRTGELFFGEGSRLTVL.